The clone carrying this T cell receptor beta chain was recorded many times. Its antigen remains unknown. The data were taken from a study of cytotoxic CD8 clonotypes in ibrutinib-treated CLL. Study results and limitations: Against age-matched healthy donors, baseline clonality ran higher and tracked circulating CD8+ T-cell counts.

CDR1 and CDR2 from the germline V gene are SGHTA and FQGNSA. V lost 0 bases and J 0 bases, leaving 3 bases between the germline ends. The CDR3 extends over 14 amino acids. Clones were read by immunoSEQ multiplex PCR, and TCRdb kept only the in-frame ones, dropping some. The sample lists 110,000 to 150,000 clones, 70% to 80% occurring once. Cryopreserved PBMCs supplied about 2.1 micrograms of genomic DNA for TCR beta libraries. The specimen comprised PBMCs, sampled after 24 months of ibrutinib treatment. The TCR originated in a human donor with chronic lymphocytic leukemia. V is TRBV7-2 and J is TRBJ1-5; D not resolved. The CDR3 nucleotides read TGTGCCAGCAGCTTAGCTGTTAGCAATCAGCCCCAGCATTTT. As protein: CASSLAVSNQPQHF.